This record looks at one TCR beta chain sequence and its context. The data were taken from a study of CD8 T cells in Susac syndrome. The CDR3 length is 15 residues. V was clipped by 5 bases and J by 5 bases; unmatched bases: 5. CDR1 and CDR2 from the germline V gene are MNHEY and SMNVEV (reference sequence). The sequenced target, TCR beta, came from blood CD8+ and CD4+ T cells. Healthy donors constituted the controls, which were matched for age and sex. An amount of RNA that ranged from about 0.45 to 1 ug was reverse transcribed with random hexamers. The immunoSEQ assay covered 54 Vbeta and 13 Jbeta segments for CDR3. TCRdb re-called the immunoSEQ multiplex PCR reads through MiXCR, storing one row per CDR3 protein. Of some 190,000 distinct CDR3 sequences listed, approximately 93% are singletons.

V is TRBV27 and J is TRBJ2-2; TRBD1 matches at 10 bases. Sample: CD4+ T cells from PBMCs. The sequence came from a human donor in good health. The chain's CDR3 is CASSLDRGLTGELFF. The CDR3 DNA sequence: TGTGCCAGCAGTCTAGACAGGGGGCTTACCGGGGAGCTGTTTTTT.